This TCR beta chain was profiled in a study of T cell changes during pregnancy in multiple sclerosis. Germline CDR1 is WNHNN and CDR2 is SYGVQD (reference sequence). The ends were cut back, 3 bases at V and 5 bases at J, with 10 bases in the middle. The CDR3 covers 13 residues. Clones were read by immunoSEQ multiplex PCR, and TCRdb kept only the in-frame ones, dropping some. The sample has fewer than 140,000 clones, about 90% seen once. This clone was seen a few times. The chain carries TRBV10-1 and TRBJ1-2; D unclear. The sequences come from peripheral blood, collected before pregnancy. The clonotype was recovered from a female donor with multiple sclerosis, enrolled in a pregnancy study. The CDR3 loop reads CASSDRREYGYTF. In nucleotides, the CDR3 is TGCGCCAGCAGTGACAGACGGGAGTATGGCTACACCTTC.